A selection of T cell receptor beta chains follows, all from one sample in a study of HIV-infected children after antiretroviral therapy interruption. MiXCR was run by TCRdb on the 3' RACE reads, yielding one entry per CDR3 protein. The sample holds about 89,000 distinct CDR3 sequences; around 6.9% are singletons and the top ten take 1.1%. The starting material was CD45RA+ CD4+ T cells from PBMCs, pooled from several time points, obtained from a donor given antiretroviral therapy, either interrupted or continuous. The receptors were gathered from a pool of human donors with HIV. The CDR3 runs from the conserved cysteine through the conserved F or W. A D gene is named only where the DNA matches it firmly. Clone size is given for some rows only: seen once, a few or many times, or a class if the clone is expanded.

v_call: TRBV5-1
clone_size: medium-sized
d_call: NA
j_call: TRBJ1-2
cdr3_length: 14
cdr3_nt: TGCGCCAGCAGATTACAGGATGGTAACTATGGCTACACCTTC
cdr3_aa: CASRLQDGNYGYTF

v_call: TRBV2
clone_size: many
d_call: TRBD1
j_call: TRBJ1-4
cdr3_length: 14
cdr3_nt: TGTGCCAGCAGCCAGACAGGGATGGTTGAAAAACTGTTTTTT
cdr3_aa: CASSQTGMVEKLFF

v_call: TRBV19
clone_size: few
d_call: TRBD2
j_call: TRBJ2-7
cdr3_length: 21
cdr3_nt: TGTGCCAGTAGTGAACGGAGACTCGGGACTAGCGGGGGTTTACAGACCTACGAGCAGTACTTC
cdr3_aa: CASSERRLGTSGGLQTYEQYF

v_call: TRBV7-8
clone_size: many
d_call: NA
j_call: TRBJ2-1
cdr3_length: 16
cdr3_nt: TGTGCCAGCAGCTTAGCGAGGAGACTTCGCAACAATGAGCAGTTCTTC
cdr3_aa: CASSLARRLRNNEQFF

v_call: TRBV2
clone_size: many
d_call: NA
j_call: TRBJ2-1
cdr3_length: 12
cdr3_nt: TGTGCCATCCTCACGGTCTACAATGAGCAGTTCTTC
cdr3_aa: CAILTVYNEQFF

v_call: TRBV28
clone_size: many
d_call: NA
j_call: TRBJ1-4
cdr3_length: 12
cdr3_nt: TGTGCCAGCAGTTTACCCGGGGAAAAACTGTTTTTT
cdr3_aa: CASSLPGEKLFF

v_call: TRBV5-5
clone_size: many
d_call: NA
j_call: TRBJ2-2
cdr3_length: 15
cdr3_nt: TGTGCCAGCAGCTTGGTACCAGGTCCCACCGGGGAGCTGTTTTTT
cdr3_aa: CASSLVPGPTGELFF

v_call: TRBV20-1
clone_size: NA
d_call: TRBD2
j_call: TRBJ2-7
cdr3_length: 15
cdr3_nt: TGCAGTGCTAGAGCTGGGACTAGTTGGGCCCAAGAGCAGTACTTC
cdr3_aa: CSARAGTSWAQEQYF

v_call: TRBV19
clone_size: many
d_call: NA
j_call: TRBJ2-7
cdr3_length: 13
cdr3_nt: TGTGCCAGTAGTAGTAGGGGACGCTTCGAGCAGTACTTC
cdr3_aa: CASSSRGRFEQYF

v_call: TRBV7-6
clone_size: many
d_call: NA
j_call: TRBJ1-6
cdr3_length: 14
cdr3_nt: TGTGCCAGCAGCTTAGCCGGGGGTAGTTCACCCCTCCACTTT
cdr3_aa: CASSLAGGSSPLHF

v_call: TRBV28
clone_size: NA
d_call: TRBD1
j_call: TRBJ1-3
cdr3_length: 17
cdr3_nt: TGTGCCAGCAGTGCAGCAACAGGGGGTAATTCCGGAAACACCATATATTTT
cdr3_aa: CASSAATGGNSGNTIYF

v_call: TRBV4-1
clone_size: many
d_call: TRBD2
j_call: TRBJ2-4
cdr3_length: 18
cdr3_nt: TGCGCCAGCAGCCAAGGTATCGGACTAGCGGGAGTAACAAACATTCAGTACTTC
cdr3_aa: CASSQGIGLAGVTNIQYF

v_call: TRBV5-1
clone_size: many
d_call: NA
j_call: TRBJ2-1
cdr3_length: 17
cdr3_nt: TGCGCCAGCAGCTCCAAGGGTCCGGGGCGAGTTGACAATGAGCAGTTCTTC
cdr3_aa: CASSSKGPGRVDNEQFF

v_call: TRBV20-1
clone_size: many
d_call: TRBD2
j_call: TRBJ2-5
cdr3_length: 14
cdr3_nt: TGCAGTGCTAGTAGAGCGGGGGGGCAAGAGACCCAGTACTTC
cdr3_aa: CSASRAGGQETQYF

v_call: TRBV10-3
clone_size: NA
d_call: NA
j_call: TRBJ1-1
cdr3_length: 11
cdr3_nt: TGTGCCATCAGATCTTCTGACAGGGCTTTCTTT
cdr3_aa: CAIRSSDRAFF

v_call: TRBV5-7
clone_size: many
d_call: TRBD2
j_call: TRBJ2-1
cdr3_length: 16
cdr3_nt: TGTGCCAGCAGCGCCAGACTAGCGGGGGGGCTAGATGAGCAGTTCTTC
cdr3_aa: CASSARLAGGLDEQFF

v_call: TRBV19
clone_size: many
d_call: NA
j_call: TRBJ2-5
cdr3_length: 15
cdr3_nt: TGTGCCAGTAGTTCGCTAGCGCAGACTCAAGAGACCCAGTACTTC
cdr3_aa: CASSSLAQTQETQYF

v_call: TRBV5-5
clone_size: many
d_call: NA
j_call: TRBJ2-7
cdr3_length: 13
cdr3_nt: TGTGCCAGCAGCATTGGGACAAGCTACGAGCAGTACTTC
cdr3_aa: CASSIGTSYEQYF

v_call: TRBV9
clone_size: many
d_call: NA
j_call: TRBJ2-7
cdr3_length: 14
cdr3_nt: TGTGCCAGCAGCGTAGCTGGCACCTCCTACGAGCAGTACTTC
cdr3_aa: CASSVAGTSYEQYF

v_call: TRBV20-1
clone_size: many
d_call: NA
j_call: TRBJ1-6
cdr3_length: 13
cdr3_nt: TGCAGTGCCCAGGAACCCTTGAATTCACCCCTCCACTTT
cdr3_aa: CSAQEPLNSPLHF

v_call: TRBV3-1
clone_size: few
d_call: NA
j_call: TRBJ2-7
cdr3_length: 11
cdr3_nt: TGTGCCAGCAGCCAAGGGAGCGAGCAGTACTTC
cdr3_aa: CASSQGSEQYF

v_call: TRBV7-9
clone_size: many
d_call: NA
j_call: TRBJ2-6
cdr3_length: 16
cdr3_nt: TGTGCCAGCAGCTTAGCCGGGGCCTTTGGGGCCAACGTCCTGACTTTC
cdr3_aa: CASSLAGAFGANVLTF

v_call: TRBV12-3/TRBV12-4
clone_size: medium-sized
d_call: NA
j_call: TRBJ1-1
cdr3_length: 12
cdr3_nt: TGTGCCAGCAGTTTCGGACCCGCTGAAGCTTTCTTT
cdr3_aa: CASSFGPAEAFF

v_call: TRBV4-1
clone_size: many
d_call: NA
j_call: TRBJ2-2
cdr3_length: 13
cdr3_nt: TGCGCCAGCCGAGCCTACCGCACCGGGGAGCTGTTTTTT
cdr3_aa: CASRAYRTGELFF

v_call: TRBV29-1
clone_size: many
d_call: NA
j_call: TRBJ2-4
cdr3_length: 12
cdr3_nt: TGCAGCGTTGAGGAGACAGTTAACATTCAGTACTTC
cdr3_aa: CSVEETVNIQYF

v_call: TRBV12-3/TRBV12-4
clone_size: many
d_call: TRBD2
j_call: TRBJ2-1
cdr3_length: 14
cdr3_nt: TGTGCCAGCAGCCGGACTAGCCCTAATTCTGAGCAGTTCTTC
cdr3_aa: CASSRTSPNSEQFF

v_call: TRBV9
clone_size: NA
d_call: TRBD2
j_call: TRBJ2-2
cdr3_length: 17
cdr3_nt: TGTGCCAGCAGCGCCCGGGTAGCGGGAGAGGGGACCGGGGAGCTGTTTTTT
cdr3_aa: CASSARVAGEGTGELFF

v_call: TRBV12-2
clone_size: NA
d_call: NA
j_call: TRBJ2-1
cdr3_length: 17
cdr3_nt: TGTGCAAGTCGCTTAGGTAGGAGAGCGGGGGGTTACAATGAGCAGTTCTTC
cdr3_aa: CASRLGRRAGGYNEQFF